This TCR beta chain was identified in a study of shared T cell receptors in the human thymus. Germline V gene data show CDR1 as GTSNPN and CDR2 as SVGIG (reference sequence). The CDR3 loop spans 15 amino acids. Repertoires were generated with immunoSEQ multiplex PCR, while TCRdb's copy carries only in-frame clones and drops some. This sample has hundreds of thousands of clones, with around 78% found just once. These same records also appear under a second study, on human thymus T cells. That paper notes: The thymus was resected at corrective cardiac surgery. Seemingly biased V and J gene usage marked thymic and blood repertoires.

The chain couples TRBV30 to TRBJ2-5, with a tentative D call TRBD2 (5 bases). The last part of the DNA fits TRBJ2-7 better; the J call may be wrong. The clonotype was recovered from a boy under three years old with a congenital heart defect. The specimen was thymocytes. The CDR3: CAWSLPGIVTHEQYF. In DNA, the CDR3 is TGTGCCTGGAGTCTACCCGGGATCGTTACCCACGAGCAGTACTTC.